A single sample gave rise to the 6 T cell receptor beta chains below, sequenced in a study of cytomegalovirus exposure and HLA in healthy donors. In the PCR, 60 Vbeta and 13 Jbeta primers were used. This table comes from immunoSEQ multiplex PCR, and its TCRdb copy is limited to in-frame clones, with some not included. This table holds some 88,000 clones, 65% to 80% found once. The specimen sequenced was PBMCs. These receptors all come from a young woman in good health and CMV-seropositive.

This chain links TRBV28 with TRBJ1-2, with D hard to call. The CDR3 loop spans 16 amino acids. Germline CDR1 MDHEN, CDR2 SYDVKM. V lost 0 bases and J 9 bases, leaving 20 bases between the germline ends. The DNA of the CDR3 is TGTGCCAGCAGTTTATGGCCCCCTCGACCTGAGCGAAGCTACACCTTC. Amino acid sequence: CASSLWPPRPERSYTF.

The gene calls are TRBV4-1 and TRBJ2-1, with 8 bases aligning to TRBD2. This CDR3 contains 16 residues. J lost 4 bases, V lost 2 bases, and 7 bases had no gene match. Germline CDR1 MGHRA, CDR2 YSYEKL. CDR3 region: CASSQMTSVGYNEQFF. CDR3 DNA sequence: TGCGCCAGCAGCCAAATGACTAGCGTCGGGTACAATGAGCAGTTCTTC.

The chain joins TRBV7-2 to TRBJ2-3; a weak D match, TRBD2 (5 bases). Germline V CDR1 and CDR2: SGHTA, FQGNSA. Trimming stripped 5 bases from V and 0 bases from J, with 15 bases between. The CDR3 loop spans 16 amino acids. Here the CDR3 DNA reads TGTGCCAGCAGCCTACTTGCGGGCCCTAGCACAGATACGCAGTATTTT. It is translated as CASSLLAGPSTDTQYF.

The V gene is TRBV4-3, the J gene TRBJ2-1, with 10 bases matching TRBD2. The trim removed 5 bases at V and 8 bases at J, leaving 9 bases unmatched. The CDR3 is 15 residues long. Germline-derived CDR1 and CDR2 are LGHNA and YSLEER. The CDR3 DNA is TGCGCCAGCAGCTCAGCCGGAGCGGGGGGGGATGAGCAGTTCTTC. It codes for CASSSAGAGGDEQFF.

The sample holds a few counts of this clone. The chain carries TRBV9 and TRBJ1-4; maybe TRBD1 (6 bases). The CDR3 is 14 residues long. V shed 7 bases and J shed 3 bases, with 13 bases lying between them. Germline V gene lookup returns CDR1 SGDLS and CDR2 YYNGEE. CDR3 coding DNA: TGTGCCAGCGGGGGCCGAGAAGCTAATGAAAAACTGTTTTTT. Protein sequence: CASGGREANEKLFF.

This chain connects TRBV11-3 to TRBJ1-1; a possible D gene is TRBD1 (6 bases). CDR3 length: 13 residues. V was trimmed by 5 bases and J by 6 bases, leaving 13 bases between them. The germline V gene encodes CDR1 SGHNT and CDR2 YENEEA. Written as DNA, the CDR3 is TGTGCCAGCAGCCCAATGGGGGCTGCTGAAGCTTTCTTT. It codes for CASSPMGAAEAFF.